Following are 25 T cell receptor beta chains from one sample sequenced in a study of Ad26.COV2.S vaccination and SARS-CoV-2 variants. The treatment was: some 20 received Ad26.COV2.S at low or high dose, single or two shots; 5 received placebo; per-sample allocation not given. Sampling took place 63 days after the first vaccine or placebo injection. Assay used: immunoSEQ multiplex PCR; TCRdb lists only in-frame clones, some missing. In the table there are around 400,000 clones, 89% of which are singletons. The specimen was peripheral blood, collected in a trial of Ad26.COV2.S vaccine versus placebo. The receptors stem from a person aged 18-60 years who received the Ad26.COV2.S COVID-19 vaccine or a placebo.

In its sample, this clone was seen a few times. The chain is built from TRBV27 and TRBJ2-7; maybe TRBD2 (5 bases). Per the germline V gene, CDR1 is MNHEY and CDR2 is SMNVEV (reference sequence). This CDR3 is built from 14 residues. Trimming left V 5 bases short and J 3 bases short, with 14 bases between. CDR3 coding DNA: TGTGCCAGCAGTCTAGTGGCGGGCCGCTACGAGCAGTACTTC. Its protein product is CASSLVAGRYEQYF.

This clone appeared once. The CDR3 protein is CASRRGLTEAFF. The CDR3 nucleotides are TGTGCCAGCAGGAGGGGGCTCACTGAAGCTTTCTTT. The chain recombines TRBV6-5 with TRBJ1-1, with TRBD1 matching over 7 bases. Germline values: CDR1 MNHEY, CDR2 SVGAGI. CDR3 length: 12 residues. The J segment lost 4 bases and the V segment lost 6 bases, leaving 2 bases of the junction unmatched.

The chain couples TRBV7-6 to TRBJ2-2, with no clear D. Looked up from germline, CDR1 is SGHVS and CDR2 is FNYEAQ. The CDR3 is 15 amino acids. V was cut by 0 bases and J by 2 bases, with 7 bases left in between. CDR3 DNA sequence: TGTGCCAGCAGCTTAGCTGGGCTTAACACCGGGGAGCTGTTTTTT. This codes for CASSLAGLNTGELFF. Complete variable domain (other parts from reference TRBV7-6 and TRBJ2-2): GAGVSQSPRYKVTKRGQDVALRCDPISGHVSLYWYRQALGQGPEFLTYFNYEAQQDKSGLPNDRFSAERPEGSISTLTIQRTEQRDSAMYRCASSLAGLNTGELFFGEGSRLTVL.

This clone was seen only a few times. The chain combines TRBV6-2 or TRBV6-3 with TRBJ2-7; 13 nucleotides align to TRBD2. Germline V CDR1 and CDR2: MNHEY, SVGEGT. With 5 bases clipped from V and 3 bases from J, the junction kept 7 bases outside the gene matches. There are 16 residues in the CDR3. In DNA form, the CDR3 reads TGTGCCAGCAGTCACAGGACTAGCGGGAGTTTCTACGAGCAGTACTTC. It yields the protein CASSHRTSGSFYEQYF.

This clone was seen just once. The CDR3 DNA is TGTGCCAGCAGCCATAGCGGGAGTCGACGGACAGATACGCAGTATTTT. Translation gives CASSHSGSRRTDTQYF. The chain joins TRBV3-1 (or the pseudogene TRBV3-2) to TRBJ2-3, with 9 nucleotides matching TRBD2. Losses at the gene ends were 3 bases for V and 3 bases for J; bases not matched to a gene: 7. Germline V gene sequence: CDR1 LGHDT, CDR2 YNNKEL (reference sequence). This CDR3 has 16 residues.

The CDR3 nucleotides are TGTGCCAGCAGCGGAGTTTCAACTAATGAAAAACTGTTTTTT. Translated, it gives CASSGVSTNEKLFF. The chain links TRBV28 to TRBJ1-4; D is unclear. Trimming stripped 6 bases from V and 0 bases from J, with 8 bases between. The CDR3 extends over 14 amino acids. CDR1 and CDR2 (germline): MDHEN, SYDVKM.

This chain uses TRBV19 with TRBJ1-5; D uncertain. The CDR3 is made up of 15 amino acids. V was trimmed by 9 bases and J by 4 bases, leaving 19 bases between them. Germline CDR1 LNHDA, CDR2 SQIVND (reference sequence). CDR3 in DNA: TGTGCCAGCTCTTCTCTAGAGACACTGAATCAGCCCCAGCATTTT. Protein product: CASSSLETLNQPQHF.

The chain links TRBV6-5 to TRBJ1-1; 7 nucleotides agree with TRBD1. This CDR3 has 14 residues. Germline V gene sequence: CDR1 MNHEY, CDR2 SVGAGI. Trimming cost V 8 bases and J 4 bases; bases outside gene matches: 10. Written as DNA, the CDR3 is TGTGCCAGCCTGACACAGGGGCGGGCCACTGAAGCTTTCTTT. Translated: CASLTQGRATEAFF.

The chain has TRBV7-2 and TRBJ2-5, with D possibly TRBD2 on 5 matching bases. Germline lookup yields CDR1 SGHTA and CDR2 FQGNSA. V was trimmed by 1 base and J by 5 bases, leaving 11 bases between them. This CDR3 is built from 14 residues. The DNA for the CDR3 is TGTGCCAGCAGCTTAGATGGAGGCAGTGAGACCCAGTACTTC. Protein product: CASSLDGGSETQYF.

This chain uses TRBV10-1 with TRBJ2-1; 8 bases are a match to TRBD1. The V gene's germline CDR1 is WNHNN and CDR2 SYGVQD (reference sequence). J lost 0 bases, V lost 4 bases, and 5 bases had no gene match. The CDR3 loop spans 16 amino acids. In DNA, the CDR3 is TGCGCCAGCAGTGGGGGACAGGCCAGCTCCTACAATGAGCAGTTCTTC. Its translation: CASSGGQASSYNEQFF.

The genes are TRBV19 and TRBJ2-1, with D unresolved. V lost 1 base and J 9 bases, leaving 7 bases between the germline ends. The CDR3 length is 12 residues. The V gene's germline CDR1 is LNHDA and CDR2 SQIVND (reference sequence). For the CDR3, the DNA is TGTGCCAGTAGTATAGTTGGCGGTGAGCAGTTCTTC. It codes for CASSIVGGEQFF.

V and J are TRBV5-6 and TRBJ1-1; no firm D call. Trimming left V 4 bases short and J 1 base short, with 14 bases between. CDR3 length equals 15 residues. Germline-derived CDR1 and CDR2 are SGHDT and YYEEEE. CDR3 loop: CASSLTEEGNTEAFF. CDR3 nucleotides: TGTGCCAGCAGCCTCACAGAGGAGGGGAACACTGAAGCTTTCTTT.

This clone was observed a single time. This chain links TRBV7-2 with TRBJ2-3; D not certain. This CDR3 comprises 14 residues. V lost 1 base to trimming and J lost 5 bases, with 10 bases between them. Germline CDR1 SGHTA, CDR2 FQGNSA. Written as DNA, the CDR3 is TGTGCCAGCAGCTTAGTGTCCTCCCGAGATACGCAGTATTTT. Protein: CASSLVSSRDTQYF.

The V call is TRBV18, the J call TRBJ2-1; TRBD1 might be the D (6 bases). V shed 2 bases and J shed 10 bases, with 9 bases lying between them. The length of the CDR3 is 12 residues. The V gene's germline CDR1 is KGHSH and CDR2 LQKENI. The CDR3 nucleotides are TGTGCCAGCTCACCATATGACAGGGAGCAGTTCTTC. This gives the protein CASSPYDREQFF.

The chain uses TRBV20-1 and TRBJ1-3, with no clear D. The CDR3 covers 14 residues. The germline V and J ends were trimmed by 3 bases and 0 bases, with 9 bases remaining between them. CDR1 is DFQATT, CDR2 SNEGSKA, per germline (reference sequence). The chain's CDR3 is CSASNSDSGNTIYF. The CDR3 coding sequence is TGCAGTGCTAGTAACAGTGACTCTGGAAACACCATATATTTT.

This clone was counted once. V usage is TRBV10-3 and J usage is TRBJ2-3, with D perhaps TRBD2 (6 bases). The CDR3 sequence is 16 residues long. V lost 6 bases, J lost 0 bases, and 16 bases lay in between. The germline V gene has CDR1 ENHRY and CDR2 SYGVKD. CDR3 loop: CAISGPLRGSTDTQYF. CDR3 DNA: TGTGCCATCAGCGGCCCCCTGCGGGGTAGCACAGATACGCAGTATTTT.

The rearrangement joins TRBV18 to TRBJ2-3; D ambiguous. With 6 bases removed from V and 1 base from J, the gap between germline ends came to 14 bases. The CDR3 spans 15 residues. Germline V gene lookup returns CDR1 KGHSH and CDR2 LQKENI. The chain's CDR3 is CASSKSSDRTDTQYF. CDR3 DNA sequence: TGTGCCAGCTCTAAATCGAGCGACCGCACAGATACGCAGTATTTT.

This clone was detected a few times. This CDR3 reads CASSWTEGNTIYF. In DNA form, the CDR3 reads TGTGCCAGCAGCTGGACCGAAGGAAACACCATATATTTT. The V gene is TRBV5-6, the J gene TRBJ1-3; D uncertain. The CDR3 runs to 13 residues. Per the germline V gene, CDR1 is SGHDT and CDR2 is YYEEEE. V lost 3 bases and J 4 bases, leaving 8 bases between the germline ends.

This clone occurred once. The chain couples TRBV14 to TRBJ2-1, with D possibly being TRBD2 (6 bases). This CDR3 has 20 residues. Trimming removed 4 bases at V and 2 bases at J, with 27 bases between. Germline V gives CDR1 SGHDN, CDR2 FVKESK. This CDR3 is CASSLYPTRAEGTAYNEQFF. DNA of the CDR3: TGTGCCAGCAGCCTCTACCCAACACGGGCGGAGGGAACCGCCTACAATGAGCAGTTCTTC. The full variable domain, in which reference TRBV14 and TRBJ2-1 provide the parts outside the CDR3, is EAGVTQFPSHSVIEKGQTVTLRCDPISGHDNLYWYRRVMGKEIKFLLHFVKESKQDESGMPNNRFLAERTGGTYSTLKVQPAELEDSGVYFCASSLYPTRAEGTAYNEQFFGPGTRLTVL.

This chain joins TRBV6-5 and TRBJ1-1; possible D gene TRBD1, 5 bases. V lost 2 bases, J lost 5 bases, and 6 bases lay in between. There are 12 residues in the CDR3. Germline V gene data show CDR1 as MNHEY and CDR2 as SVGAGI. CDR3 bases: TGTGCCAGCAGTTACGGGGGAACTGAAGCTTTCTTT. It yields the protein CASSYGGTEAFF.

The CDR3: CASSLRGYGSPLHF. The DNA of the CDR3 is TGTGCCAGCAGCTTAAGGGGGTATGGTTCACCCCTCCACTTT. The chain carries TRBV11-3 and TRBJ1-6; the D gene is possibly TRBD1 (6 bases). Trimming shortened V by 2 bases and J by 9 bases, and 11 bases separated the two germline ends. CDR1 and CDR2 from the germline V gene are SGHNT and YENEEA. The CDR3 runs 14 residues.

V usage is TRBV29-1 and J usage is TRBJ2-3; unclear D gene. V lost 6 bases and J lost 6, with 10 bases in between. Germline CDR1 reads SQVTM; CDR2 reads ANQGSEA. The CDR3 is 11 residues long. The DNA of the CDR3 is TGCAGCGTCTATTGGGCGGATACGCAGTATTTT. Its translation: CSVYWADTQYF.

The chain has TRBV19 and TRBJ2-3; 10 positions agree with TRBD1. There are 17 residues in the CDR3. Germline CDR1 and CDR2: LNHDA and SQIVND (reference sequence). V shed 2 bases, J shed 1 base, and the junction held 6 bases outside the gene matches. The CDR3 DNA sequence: TGTGCCAGTAGTATAATTGGGGACAGGGGTGGCACAGATACGCAGTATTTT. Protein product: CASSIIGDRGGTDTQYF.

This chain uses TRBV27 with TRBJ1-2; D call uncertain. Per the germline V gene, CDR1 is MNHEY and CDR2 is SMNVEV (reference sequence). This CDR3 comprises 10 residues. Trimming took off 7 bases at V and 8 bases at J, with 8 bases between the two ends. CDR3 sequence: CASITEGYTF. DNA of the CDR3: TGTGCCAGCATCACCGAGGGCTACACCTTC.

The CDR3 DNA is TGTGCCAGCAGCTCCCCCCGGTCCCCGCAGGGGGAGACCCAGTACTTC. This translates into CASSSPRSPQGETQYF. The V call is TRBV6-2 or TRBV6-3, the J call TRBJ2-5; possible D gene TRBD1, 6 bases. Trimming left V 6 bases short and J 5 bases short, with 22 bases between. Per germline, CDR1 MNHEY and CDR2 SVGEGT. This CDR3 contains 16 residues.